Following are 27 T cell receptor beta chains from one sample sequenced in a study of CD8 T cells in Susac syndrome. RNA, at about 0.5 to 1 ug, was reverse transcribed with random hexamers. A single record per CDR3 protein comes from TCRdb applying MiXCR to the immunoSEQ multiplex PCR reads. The sample contains 200,000 to 250,000 distinct CDR3 sequences, just under 95% of which appear only once. The specimen sequenced was CD4+ T cells from PBMCs. The receptors come from a human donor with multiple sclerosis.

The V and J genes are TRBV27 and TRBJ2-1; TRBD2 matches 14 bases. The V segment lost 5 bases and the J segment 8 bases; nucleotides outside the gene matches: 5. CDR1 MNHEY and CDR2 SMNVEV come from the germline V gene (reference sequence). This CDR3 is 15 amino acids long. The CDR3 DNA reads TGTGCCAGCAGTCCCCGACTAGCGGGGGGGCATGAGCAGTTCTTC. Its protein product is CASSPRLAGGHEQFF.

This chain joins TRBV9 and TRBJ2-1, with 10 bases that match TRBD2. The V gene's germline CDR1 is SGDLS and CDR2 YYNGEE. The V gene end was trimmed by 4 bases and the J gene end by 1 base; junction bases not matched to a gene: 8. This CDR3 is built from 17 residues. As DNA, the CDR3 is TGTGCCAGCAGCTCCGGGATACTAGCGGGATCCTACAATGAGCAGTTCTTC. Translated: CASSSGILAGSYNEQFF.

The chain recombines TRBV3-1 with TRBJ2-2; D not resolved. Germline lookup yields CDR1 LGHDT and CDR2 YNNKEL (reference sequence). CDR3 length: 16 amino acids. V gave up 6 bases and J gave up 6 bases, with 20 bases separating them. CDR3 protein: CASRPHTTSGPGELFF. The DNA for the CDR3 is TGTGCCAGCAGACCACACACGACCTCCGGCCCCGGGGAGCTGTTTTTT.

The chain joins TRBV5-1 to TRBJ2-1; TRBD1 agrees at 12 bases. The CDR3 is made up of 13 amino acids. The V segment lost 3 bases and the J segment 9 bases; nucleotides outside the gene matches: 1. CDR1 and CDR2 from the germline V gene are SGHRS and YFSETQ. The DNA of the CDR3 is TGCGCCAGCAGCTGGGACAGGGGGCTTGAGCAGTTCTTC. Amino acid sequence: CASSWDRGLEQFF.

The chain couples TRBV20-1 to TRBJ2-3; D is possibly TRBD1 or TRBD2 (5 bases each). This CDR3 is built from 14 residues. From germline, CDR1 is DFQATT and CDR2 SNEGSKA (reference sequence). Trimming took 6 bases from V and 6 from J, leaving 19 bases between them. The CDR3 sequence: CSALSGLGEDTQYF. The CDR3 coding sequence is TGCAGTGCCTTATCGGGGCTGGGGGAGGATACGCAGTATTTT.

The V gene is TRBV3-1, the J gene TRBJ2-7; D gene ambiguous. The germline V and J ends were trimmed by 2 bases and 2 bases, with 7 bases remaining between them. CDR1 is LGHDT, CDR2 YNNKEL, per germline (reference sequence). The CDR3 extends over 13 amino acids. The CDR3 DNA reads as TGTGCCAGCAGCCAAATTGGGACCTACGAGCAGTACGTC. This translates into CASSQIGTYEQYV.

This chain joins TRBV9 and TRBJ1-2; D remains unclear. Germline assignment: CDR1 SGDLS and CDR2 YYNGEE. The germline V and J ends were trimmed by 0 bases and 3 bases, with 9 bases remaining between them. The CDR3 is 14 residues long. CDR3 amino acids: CASSVVGGYYGYTF. The CDR3 DNA reads TGTGCCAGCAGCGTAGTCGGAGGATACTATGGCTACACCTTC.

This chain joins TRBV3-1 and TRBJ2-7; D remains ambiguous. Trimming cost V 1 base and J 4 bases, with 8 bases left between them. The CDR3 is 13 residues long. Looked up from germline, CDR1 is LGHDT and CDR2 is YNNKEL (reference sequence). CDR3 sequence reads: CASSQVSVYEQYF. CDR3 DNA: TGTGCCAGCAGCCAAGTCTCAGTTTACGAGCAGTACTTC.

V usage is TRBV30 and J usage is TRBJ2-7; 9 nucleotides agree with TRBD1. This CDR3 comprises 13 residues. Looked up from germline, CDR1 is GTSNPN and CDR2 is SVGIG (reference sequence). The J segment lost 5 bases and the V segment lost 4 bases, leaving 6 bases of the junction unmatched. The CDR3 sequence: CAWTSGQGHEQYF. The CDR3 nucleotides are TGTGCCTGGACATCGGGACAGGGCCACGAGCAGTACTTC.

This sequence joins TRBV30 and TRBJ1-1, with D unresolved. V lost 0 bases to trimming and J lost 4 bases, with 9 bases between them. Germline CDR1 is GTSNPN and CDR2 is SVGIG (reference sequence). This CDR3 comprises 13 residues. The CDR3 DNA follows: TGTGCCTGGAGTGTAGAATTCAGCACTGAAGCTTTCTTT. This gives the protein CAWSVEFSTEAFF.

This clonotype was seen once. V is TRBV4-2 and J is TRBJ2-5, with no clear D. This CDR3 contains 15 residues. Germline CDR1 and CDR2: LGHNA and YNFKEQ. V lost 4 bases, J lost 1 base, and 13 bases lay in between. The CDR3 DNA is TGTGCCAGCAGCCCCGAAGTGGCCAGCCAAGAGACCCAGTACTTC. It encodes CASSPEVASQETQYF.

This chain links TRBV27 with TRBJ2-2; D is ambiguous. Germline-derived CDR1 and CDR2 are MNHEY and SMNVEV (reference sequence). The ends were cut back, 2 bases at V and 4 bases at J, with 2 bases in the middle. The CDR3 length is 12 residues. The chain's CDR3 is CASSLVTGELFF. The CDR3 nucleotides read TGTGCCAGCAGTTTAGTCACCGGGGAGCTGTTTTTT.

The V gene is TRBV27, the J gene TRBJ2-7; tentatively, D is TRBD1 (6 bases). Germline CDR1 MNHEY, CDR2 SMNVEV (reference sequence). The CDR3 sequence is 11 residues long. The V gene lost 9 bases and the J gene lost 4 bases, with 10 bases spanning the gap. CDR3 amino acids: CASGTPYEQYV. CDR3 nucleotide sequence: TGTGCCAGTGGGACACCTTACGAGCAGTACGTC.

V is TRBV12-3 or TRBV12-4 and J is TRBJ1-1, with 7 bases fitting TRBD1. The CDR3 spans 13 residues. V shed 2 bases, J shed 7 bases, and the junction held 4 bases outside the gene matches. CDR3 DNA sequence: TGTGCCAGCAGTTTATCCTGGGACAGTGAAGCTTTCTTT. It yields the protein CASSLSWDSEAFF.

V is TRBV14 and J is TRBJ2-1; TRBD2 agrees at 10 bases. V shed 2 bases and J 6 bases; nucleotides not matched to a gene: 4. CDR3 size: 15 residues. CDR1 SGHDN and CDR2 FVKESK come from the germline V gene. This chain's CDR3 is CASSQTSGAPNEQFF. CDR3 nucleotide sequence: TGTGCCAGCAGCCAAACTAGCGGGGCCCCCAATGAGCAGTTCTTC.

This chain links TRBV30 with TRBJ2-2; no clear D gene. The germline V gene has CDR1 GTSNPN and CDR2 SVGIG (reference sequence). The CDR3 totals 12 residues. Trimming shortened V by 1 base and J by 6 bases, and 6 bases separated the two germline ends. Here the CDR3 reads CAWSDFPGELFF. In DNA, the CDR3 is TGTGCCTGGAGTGATTTCCCCGGGGAGCTGTTTTTT.

The rearrangement uses TRBV7-9 and TRBJ2-7, with TRBD1 matching 8 bases. Germline V gene sequence: CDR1 SEHNR, CDR2 FQNEAQ (reference sequence). After removal of 2 bases from V and 9 bases from J, the junction contained 6 bases not matched to a gene. The CDR3 loop spans 13 amino acids. Here the CDR3 reads CASSLPDRGVQYF. Here the CDR3 DNA reads TGTGCCAGCAGCTTACCAGACAGGGGTGTGCAGTACTTC. The full variable domain, completed using reference TRBV7-9 and TRBJ2-7, is DTGVSQNPRHKITKRGQNVTFRCDPISEHNRLYWYRQTLGQGPEFLTYFQNEAQLEKSRLLSDRFSAERPKGSFSTLEIQRTEQGDSAMYLCASSLPDRGVQYFGPGTRLTVT.

The chain employs TRBV12-3 or TRBV12-4 and TRBJ2-5; D gene uncertain. This CDR3 region has 12 residues. V lost 6 bases to trimming and J lost 6 bases, with 11 bases between them. The CDR3 nucleotides read TGTGCCAGCAGCTCCATGAGGAAGACCCAGTACTTC. Translation: CASSSMRKTQYF.

The chain has TRBV12-3 or TRBV12-4 and TRBJ2-7; D possibly uses TRBD1 or TRBD2 (5 bases each). Trimming removed 6 bases from V and 0 bases from J, with 12 bases in between. This CDR3 spans 14 amino acids. This CDR3 is CASSRDRYSYEQYF. Written as DNA, the CDR3 is TGTGCCAGCAGCCGGGACCGGTACTCCTACGAGCAGTACTTC.

The chain carries TRBV14 and TRBJ1-3; D gene uncertain. The CDR3 runs 16 residues. V was trimmed by 1 base and J by 0 bases, leaving 10 bases between them. Germline-derived CDR1 and CDR2 are SGHDN and FVKESK. The DNA of the CDR3 is TGTGCCAGCAGCCAAGGGTCATCACCCTCTGGAAACACCATATATTTT. Residues: CASSQGSSPSGNTIYF.

The gene calls are TRBV7-3 and TRBJ2-3; tentatively, D is TRBD2 (6 bases). From germline, CDR1 is SGHTA and CDR2 FQGTGA. CDR3 length equals 15 residues. The V and J ends lost 1 base and 4 bases respectively, with 12 bases between them. The DNA for the CDR3 is TGTGCCAGCAGCTTAAACGGGGGAGACTCAGATACGCAGTATTTT. This codes for CASSLNGGDSDTQYF. Full variable domain (outside the CDR3, taken from reference TRBV7-3 and TRBJ2-3): GAGVSQTPSNKVTEKGKYVELRCDPISGHTALYWYRQSLGQGPEFLIYFQGTGAADDSGLPNDRFFAVRPEGSVSTLKIQRTERGDSAVYLCASSLNGGDSDTQYFGPGTRLTVL.

The chain is built from TRBV4-2 and TRBJ2-7; weak D call: TRBD2 (6 bases). Trimming cost V 1 base and J 5 bases, with 9 bases left between them. The CDR3 is made up of 13 amino acids. Germline CDR1 LGHNA, CDR2 YNFKEQ. In nucleotides, the CDR3 is TGTGCCAGCAGCCAAGCTTGGGGGGACGAGCAGTACGTC. Amino acid sequence: CASSQAWGDEQYV.

This clonotype was counted once. The gene calls are TRBV7-2 and TRBJ2-4, with 8 bases aligning to TRBD2. V trimming: 8 bases; J trimming: 7 bases; junction bases outside the gene matches: 10. The CDR3 spans 14 residues. Germline values: CDR1 SGHTA, CDR2 FQGNSA. The CDR3: CASSSTGGINIQYF. The CDR3 DNA reads TGTGCCAGCTCCTCGACGGGAGGGATCAACATTCAGTACTTC.

The chain couples TRBV29-1 to TRBJ1-5; the D gene is possibly TRBD1 (6 bases). This CDR3 contains 13 residues. Trimming removed 6 bases at V and 0 bases at J, with 9 bases between. Looked up from germline, CDR1 is SQVTM and CDR2 is ANQGSEA. The CDR3 is CSVGAASNQPQHF. The CDR3 DNA sequence: TGCAGCGTGGGGGCGGCTAGCAATCAGCCCCAGCATTTT. Based on the CDR3 plus reference TRBV29-1 and TRBJ1-5, the full variable domain is SAVISQKPSRDICQRGTSLTIQCQVDSQVTMMFWYRQQPGQSLTLIATANQGSEATYESGFVIDKFPISRPNLTFSTLTVSNMSPEDSSIYLCSVGAASNQPQHFGDGTRLSIL.

V usage is TRBV3-1 and J usage is TRBJ2-1, with D tentatively TRBD2 (5 bases). From germline, CDR1 is LGHDT and CDR2 YNNKEL (reference sequence). The V end was cut by 1 base, the J end by 6 bases, with 13 bases between. CDR3 length: 15 residues. CDR3 sequence: CASSQVLTGSNEQFF. The CDR3 DNA reads TGTGCCAGCAGCCAAGTCCTAACGGGGTCCAATGAGCAGTTCTTC.

The chain employs TRBV30 and TRBJ1-2, with D hard to call. CDR1 is GTSNPN, CDR2 SVGIG, per germline (reference sequence). The CDR3 has 13 amino acids. V lost 1 base and J 10 bases, leaving 16 bases between the germline ends. The CDR3 protein is CAWSDTALYYYTF. DNA for the CDR3: TGTGCCTGGAGTGACACAGCCCTTTACTACTACACCTTC.

The chain couples TRBV29-1 to TRBJ1-5; the match to TRBD1 covers 7 bases. V gave up 7 bases and J gave up 5 bases; unmatched junction bases: 8. Germline CDR1 SQVTM, CDR2 ANQGSEA. The CDR3 is 13 residues long. CDR3 DNA: TGCAGCGGAGCCGACAGGGTCGATCAGCCCCAGCATTTT. Residues: CSGADRVDQPQHF.